The clone carrying this TCR beta chain was counted a few times. Its antigen is undetermined. Expressed TCRB transcripts got sequenced, as all isolated RNA was reverse transcribed. Only in-frame clones appear in the TCRdb table, and some are missing; sequencing was by immunoSEQ multiplex PCR. The profile shows 450,000 to 600,000 clones, around 30% of them singletons. Germline values: CDR1 SGHTA, CDR2 FQGNSA. Between the trimmed V and J ends, which lost 1 base and 2 bases, there was a span of 12 bases. CDR3 length: 15 amino acids. These data originate in a study of beta chain features in type 1 diabetes. About the study: Across every sample, around 110,000,000 sorted cells were examined in total.

General study results and limits: Individuals with type 1 diabetes displayed fewer insertions and more deletions at VDJ junctions. Moderate but significant shortening of TCRB CDR3s was recorded in all four CD4+ subsets from Type 1 diabetes patients. Possibly, sequencing cDNA over-represented cells that had high TCR expression levels.

The rearrangement uses TRBV7-2 and TRBJ2-7, with no clear D. The sample consisted of naive CD4+ T cells from blood. The sequence came from a man between 18 and 35 years old in good health. The DNA of the CDR3 is TGTGCCAGCAGCTTAGAACGGAGCAACACCTACGAGCAGTACTTC. Translation gives CASSLERSNTYEQYF.